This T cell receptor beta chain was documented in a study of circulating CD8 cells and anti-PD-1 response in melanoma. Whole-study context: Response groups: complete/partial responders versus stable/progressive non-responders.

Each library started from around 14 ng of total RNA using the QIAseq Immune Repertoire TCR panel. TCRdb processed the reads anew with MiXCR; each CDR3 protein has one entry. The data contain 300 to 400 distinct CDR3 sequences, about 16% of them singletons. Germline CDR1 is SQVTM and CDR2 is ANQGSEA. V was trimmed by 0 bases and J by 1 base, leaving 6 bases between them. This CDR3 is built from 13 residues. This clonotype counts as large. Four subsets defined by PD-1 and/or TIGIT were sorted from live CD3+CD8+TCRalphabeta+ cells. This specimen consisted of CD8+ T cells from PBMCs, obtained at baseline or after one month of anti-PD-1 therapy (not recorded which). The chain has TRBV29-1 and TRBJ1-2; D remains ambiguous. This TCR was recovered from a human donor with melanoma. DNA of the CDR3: TGCAGCGTTGAAGATCAGATTAACTATGGCTACACCTTC. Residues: CSVEDQINYGYTF.